One and the same sample provided the 2 T cell receptor beta chains below, sequenced in a study of cytomegalovirus exposure and HLA in healthy donors. With 60 Vbeta and 13 Jbeta primers, the PCR was carried out. Libraries were prepared by immunoSEQ multiplex PCR; TCRdb keeps only in-frame clonotypes and omits some of them. The sample contains about 100,000 clones, roughly 73% of which appear only once. The specimen sequenced was PBMCs. Receptors originate from a man aged 30-40 years in good health and CMV-seronegative.

The V and J genes are TRBV19 and TRBJ2-3; TRBD2 aligns across 7 bases. V shed 6 bases and J 4 bases; nucleotides not matched to a gene: 7. There are 14 residues in the CDR3. Germline V gene sequence: CDR1 LNHDA, CDR2 SQIVND (reference sequence). The CDR3 sequence is CASSMRGIADTQYF. The CDR3 DNA sequence: TGTGCCAGTAGCATGCGGGGGATCGCAGATACGCAGTATTTT.

This chain joins TRBV5-1 and TRBJ2-1, with 11 bases matching TRBD2. Germline trimming cut 4 bases from V and 3 bases from J; bases unmatched to any gene: 3. The CDR3 totals 15 residues. Germline-derived CDR1 and CDR2 are SGHRS and YFSETQ. The CDR3 here is CASSIAGGLYNEQFF. DNA for the CDR3: TGCGCCAGCAGCATAGCGGGGGGGCTCTACAATGAGCAGTTCTTC.